These 19 T cell receptor beta chains were sequenced from one sample in a study of a mutant IDH1 vaccine in newly diagnosed glioma. Libraries were prepared by immunoSEQ multiplex PCR; TCRdb keeps only in-frame clonotypes and omits some of them. Of 73,000 or so clones in the sample, approximately 88% were seen once. Their specific antigens are unknown. The time point: week 35, safety follow-up. Alongside topical imiquimod, each dose of vaccine comprised 300 ug of mutant IDH1 20-mer peptide. This specimen consisted of PBMCs, obtained from a glioma patient whose treatment included an IDH1 peptide vaccine. These receptors were obtained from a man younger than 30 with glioma.

The chain carries TRBV4-3 and TRBJ1-2, with D unclear. Looked up from germline, CDR1 is LGHNA and CDR2 is YSLEER. There are 14 residues in the CDR3. The germline V and J ends were trimmed by 0 bases and 2 bases, with 7 bases remaining between them. Here the CDR3 DNA reads TGCGCCAGCAGCCAAGAAGTGGGGAACTATGGCTACACCTTC. This sequence encodes CASSQEVGNYGYTF.

The V and J genes are TRBV10-3 and TRBJ1-1; no firm D call. Germline loops: CDR1 ENHRY, CDR2 SYGVKD. CDR3 length equals 12 residues. Trimming removed 4 bases from V and 1 base from J, with 4 bases in between. This chain's CDR3 is CAISGSNTEAFF. The CDR3 nucleotides are TGTGCCATCAGTGGGTCGAACACTGAAGCTTTCTTT.

The chain carries TRBV5-1 and TRBJ2-7; D uncertain. Between the trimmed V and J ends, which lost 1 base and 2 bases, there was a span of 4 bases. CDR1 and CDR2 (germline): SGHRS, YFSETQ. This CDR3 region has 12 residues. This chain's CDR3 is CASSLSPYEQYF. CDR3 sequence (DNA): TGCGCCAGCAGCTTGTCCCCCTACGAGCAGTACTTC. The full variable domain, in which reference TRBV5-1 and TRBJ2-7 provide the parts outside the CDR3, is KAGVTQTPRYLIKTRGQQVTLSCSPISGHRSVSWYQQTPGQGLQFLFEYFSETQRNKGNFPGRFSGRQFSNSRSEMNVSTLELGDSALYLCASSLSPYEQYFGPGTRLTVT.

The rearrangement uses TRBV5-6 and TRBJ1-2; TRBD1 matches 7 bases. V dropped 0 bases and J dropped 0; count of bases not matched to a gene: 8. The CDR3 loop spans 17 amino acids. Germline CDR1 and CDR2: SGHDT and YYEEEE. The chain's CDR3 is CASSLAPTGYTNYGYTF. The CDR3 nucleotides read TGTGCCAGCAGCTTGGCCCCGACAGGGTACACTAACTATGGCTACACCTTC.

The chain uses TRBV7-8 and TRBJ2-7, with 10 bases that match TRBD1. The germline V gene has CDR1 SGHVS and CDR2 FQNEAQ. The J segment lost 2 bases and the V segment lost 4 bases, leaving 14 bases of the junction unmatched. This CDR3 region has 18 residues. CDR3 loop: CASSSFWTGGNGAYEQYF. The CDR3 nucleotides read TGTGCCAGCAGCTCGTTTTGGACAGGGGGTAACGGTGCCTACGAGCAGTACTTC.

The chain carries TRBV27 and TRBJ1-1; the D gene is possibly TRBD1 (5 bases). The CDR3 spans 14 residues. Per the germline V gene, CDR1 is MNHEY and CDR2 is SMNVEV (reference sequence). V shed 6 bases and J shed 0 bases, with 11 bases lying between them. This CDR3 reads CASRSWGMNTEAFF. The CDR3 nucleotides read TGTGCCAGCAGATCTTGGGGCATGAACACTGAAGCTTTCTTT.

Points on this clone: The sample holds other DNA sequences that translate to the same CDR3. The V and J genes are TRBV5-6 and TRBJ1-4; possibly TRBD1 for D (5 bases). The CDR3 sequence is 16 residues long. Germline-derived CDR1 and CDR2 are SGHDT and YYEEEE. V shed 4 bases and J shed 8 bases, with 21 bases lying between them. CDR3 in DNA: TGTGCCAGCAGCATCCAGGGAGGAGCGCTTCACGAAAAACTGTTTTTT. Protein: CASSIQGGALHEKLFF.

V gene TRBV18 combines with J gene TRBJ2-1; TRBD1 agrees at 7 bases. V dropped 2 bases and J dropped 6; count of bases not matched to a gene: 1. This CDR3 region has 13 residues. CDR1 KGHSH and CDR2 LQKENI come from the germline V gene. This CDR3 reads CASSPTGVNEQFF. In DNA form, the CDR3 reads TGTGCCAGCTCACCAACAGGGGTCAATGAGCAGTTCTTC. Complete variable domain (other parts from reference TRBV18 and TRBJ2-1): NAGVMQNPRHLVRRRGQEARLRCSPMKGHSHVYWYRQLPEEGLKFMVYLQKENIIDESGMPKERFSAEFPKEGPSILRIQQVVRGDSAAYFCASSPTGVNEQFFGPGTRLTVL.

CDR3 in amino acids: CATSRGGLETQYF. CDR3 bases: TGTGCCACCAGCAGAGGGGGGCTGGAGACCCAGTACTTC. V and J are TRBV15 and TRBJ2-5, with a possible D match to TRBD1 (6 bases). CDR1 LNHNV and CDR2 YYDKDF come from the germline V gene (reference sequence). V was clipped by 1 base and J by 5 bases, with 8 bases between them. The CDR3 consists of 13 residues. Filled out from reference TRBV15 and TRBJ2-5, the complete variable domain reads DAMVIQNPRYQVTQFGKPVTLSCSQTLNHNVMYWYQQKSSQAPKLLFHYYDKDFNNEADTPDNFQSRRPNTSFCFLDIRSPGLGDTAMYLCATSRGGLETQYFGPGTRLLVL.

The genes are TRBV7-9 and TRBJ1-2, with D hard to call. With 5 bases removed from V and 8 bases from J, the gap between germline ends came to 18 bases. Germline loops: CDR1 SEHNR, CDR2 FQNEAQ (reference sequence). The CDR3 sequence is 14 residues long. CDR3 in amino acids: CASSPRRTSTGYTF. The CDR3 DNA reads as TGTGCCAGCAGCCCACGGAGGACCTCAACGGGCTACACCTTC.

In this sample, this clone turned up once. The chain employs TRBV18 and TRBJ2-1; 9 bases line up with TRBD2. Unmatched junction bases numbered 10, after V lost 3 bases and J lost 4 bases. CDR1 and CDR2 (germline): KGHSH, LQKENI. This CDR3 has 17 amino acids. The CDR3 reads CASSPRGSRGGYNEQFF. The CDR3, as DNA: TGTGCCAGCTCACCTAGAGGGTCGCGGGGGGGATACAATGAGCAGTTCTTC.

For this clone: The sample has other DNA sequences that encode this CDR3 too. The J gene is TRBJ1-2, the V gene TRBV4-1; D unclear. Germline values: CDR1 MGHRA, CDR2 YSYEKL. The CDR3 contains 13 residues. V was shortened by 1 base and J by 4 bases, with 7 bases between the two germline ends. The CDR3: CASSQVTGYGYTF. DNA of the CDR3: TGCGCCAGCAGCCAAGTGACCGGCTATGGCTACACCTTC.

This clone was seen once. This sequence joins TRBV5-4 and TRBJ2-1; possibly TRBD2 for D (5 bases). Germline lookup yields CDR1 SGHNT and CDR2 YYREEE (reference sequence). This CDR3 has 14 residues. Trimming stripped 2 bases from V and 4 bases from J, with 10 bases between. The DNA for the CDR3 is TGTGCCAGCAGCTTCGGACTGGTTTACAATGAGCAGTTCTTC. Translation gives CASSFGLVYNEQFF.

This clone came up a few times. The chain joins TRBV30 to TRBJ1-1; TRBD1 matches 10 bases. The V and J ends lost 3 bases and 4 bases, in that order; junction bases with no gene match: 2. From germline, CDR1 is GTSNPN and CDR2 SVGIG (reference sequence). The CDR3 loop spans 13 amino acids. CDR3 sequence (DNA): TGTGCCTGGAGGGGACAGGGGTTCACTGAAGCTTTCTTT. Amino acids: CAWRGQGFTEAFF.

V gene TRBV10-3 combines with J gene TRBJ2-2, with D possibly TRBD1 on 5 matching bases. The CDR3 totals 16 residues. Germline V gene sequence: CDR1 ENHRY, CDR2 SYGVKD. Trimming cost V 3 bases and J 4 bases, with 15 bases left between them. CDR3 amino acids: CAISELLRQGTGELFF. The CDR3 DNA is TGTGCCATCAGTGAACTATTGAGGCAGGGCACCGGGGAGCTGTTTTTT.

V gene TRBV7-9 combines with J gene TRBJ2-1, with TRBD2 as a possible D gene (7 bases). Trimming took 4 bases from V and 8 from J, leaving 12 bases between them. Germline CDR1 SEHNR, CDR2 FQNEAQ (reference sequence). CDR3 length: 13 amino acids. CDR3 bases: TGTGCCAGCAGCTGGGGCGGGGGCTATGAGCAGTTCTTC. Amino acid sequence: CASSWGGGYEQFF. Using reference TRBV7-9 and TRBJ2-1 for the parts outside the CDR3, the full variable domain is DTGVSQNPRHKITKRGQNVTFRCDPISEHNRLYWYRQTLGQGPEFLTYFQNEAQLEKSRLLSDRFSAERPKGSFSTLEIQRTEQGDSAMYLCASSWGGGYEQFFGPGTRLTVL.

This chain joins TRBV7-8 and TRBJ1-4; D may be TRBD1 (5 bases). CDR1 is SGHVS and CDR2 is FQNEAQ in the germline V gene. Trimming shortened V by 6 bases and J by 4 bases, and 21 bases separated the two germline ends. The CDR3 is made up of 17 amino acids. The CDR3 sequence: CASRSGAYLDGNEKLFF. The CDR3, as DNA: TGTGCCAGCAGATCCGGGGCCTACTTGGATGGTAATGAAAAACTGTTTTTT.

There are a few counts of this clone. The chain links TRBV27 to TRBJ1-1; no clear D gene. Germline V CDR1 and CDR2: MNHEY, SMNVEV (reference sequence). The CDR3 runs 11 residues. Trimming removed 2 bases from V and 8 bases from J, with 6 bases in between. CDR3 coding DNA: TGTGCCAGCAGTTTACAAGGGGAAGCTTTCTTT. It translates to CASSLQGEAFF.

The V call is TRBV10-3, the J call TRBJ2-7; tentatively, D is TRBD1 (6 bases). Germline loops: CDR1 ENHRY, CDR2 SYGVKD. The CDR3 runs 12 residues. V lost 6 bases and J 5 bases, leaving 11 bases between the germline ends. CDR3 amino acids: CAIRDRRDEQYF. The CDR3 DNA sequence: TGTGCCATCAGGGACAGAAGGGACGAGCAGTACTTC.